What follows describes a single T cell receptor beta chain. Method: immunoSEQ multiplex PCR; TCRdb's copy keeps in-frame clones and lacks some. The sample contains 41,000 or so clones, 80% to 90% of which appear only once. This entry belongs to a study of OX40 agonist ivuxolimab in advanced cancers. This CDR3 has 14 amino acids. Germline V gene lookup returns CDR1 LGHNA and CDR2 YNFKEQ. V was clipped by 3 bases and J by 12 bases, with 18 bases between them. The chain combines TRBV4-2 with TRBJ2-1, with TRBD1 as a possible D gene (5 bases). This receptor was obtained from an adult with an advanced solid tumor such as melanoma, head and neck, liver or kidney cancer. Sequenced here: CD4+ or CD8+ T cells sorted from blood, sampled in a trial of the OX40 agonist ivuxolimab. As DNA, the CDR3 is TGTGCCAGCAGCCATGCCACAAGAGGACAAGGGCAGTTCTTC. This sequence encodes CASSHATRGQGQFF.